This is a list of T cell receptor beta chains from one sample in a study of blood T cell repertoires in COVID-19. TCRdb's table, derived via immunoSEQ multiplex PCR, lists solely in-frame clones and lacks some. The data contain about 34,000 clones, roughly nine tenths of them singletons. Sequences were obtained from peripheral blood. The receptors originated from a man aged 65 to 85 with active COVID-19. Both conserved end residues are part of each CDR3. The D gene is left open where the match is weak.

>.|TRBJ2-2|TRBV25-1|16
TGTGCCAGCAGTGCCACGGCGGGGGCCGGTGCCGGGGAGCTGTTTTTT
CASSATAGAGAGELFF
>TRBD1|TRBJ2-7|TRBV29-1|15
TGCAGCGTTGAAAACCAGGCAGGGGGTTTGATCGAGCAGTACTTC
CSVENQAGGLIEQYF
>TRBD2|TRBJ2-5|TRBV7-2|18
TGTGCCAGCAGCTTATGGGGACTAGCGGGAGCCCTCCAAGAGACCCAGTACTTC
CASSLWGLAGALQETQYF
>.|TRBJ2-1|TRBV4-1|15
TGCGCCAGCAGCCGGGAGCTAGACTCCTACAATGAGCAGTTCTTC
CASSRELDSYNEQFF
>TRBD1|TRBJ1-3|TRBV7-2|19
TGTGCCAGCAGCTTATTCGGGGACAGGGACCACTTCTCTGGAAACACCATATATTTT
CASSLFGDRDHFSGNTIYF
>.|TRBJ1-4|TRBV6-5|14
TGTGCCAGCAGCCCCCTCGCAAGAGGCGAAAAACTGTTTTTT
CASSPLARGEKLFF
>.|TRBJ2-7|TRBV19|13
TGTGCCAGTAGACCCTCAGGGCGGTGGGAGCAGTACTTC
CASRPSGRWEQYF
>.|TRBJ2-2|TRBV5-6|13
TGTGCCAGCAGTTCTCAGGGTTCCGGGGAGCTGTTTTTT
CASSSQGSGELFF
>.|TRBJ1-1|TRBV12-3/TRBV12-4|13
TGTGCCAGCAGTTTAGACAGGGAGACTGAAGCTTTCTTT
CASSLDRETEAFF
>TRBD2|TRBJ2-7|TRBV5-8|12
TGTGCCAGCGACCGAGCGGGAGGCGAGCAGTACTTC
CASDRAGGEQYF
>TRBD2|TRBJ2-1|TRBV7-3|16
TGTGCCAGCAGCTTAACGGGGACTAGCGGGAGTCGCGAGCAGTTCTTC
CASSLTGTSGSREQFF
>.|TRBJ2-1|TRBV5-1|15
TGCGCCAGCAGCTTGGGTTACTACCCCGCCAATGAGCAGTTCTTC
CASSLGYYPANEQFF
>TRBD2|TRBJ2-1|TRBV3-1/TRBV3-2|15
TGTGCCAGCAGCCAAGTTCACGGGAGCGGGGGTGAGCAGTTCTTC
CASSQVHGSGGEQFF
>TRBD2|TRBJ2-3|TRBV19|13
TGTGCCAGTAGTGTGACTAGCAAAGATACGCAGTATTTT
CASSVTSKDTQYF
>TRBD2|TRBJ2-1|TRBV18|15
TGTGCCAGCTCAGTAGCGGGTTCCTCCTACAATGAGCAGTTCTTC
CASSVAGSSYNEQFF
>.|TRBJ2-7|TRBV10-3|11
TGTGCCATCAGGGGGAGCTACGAGCAGTACTTC
CAIRGSYEQYF